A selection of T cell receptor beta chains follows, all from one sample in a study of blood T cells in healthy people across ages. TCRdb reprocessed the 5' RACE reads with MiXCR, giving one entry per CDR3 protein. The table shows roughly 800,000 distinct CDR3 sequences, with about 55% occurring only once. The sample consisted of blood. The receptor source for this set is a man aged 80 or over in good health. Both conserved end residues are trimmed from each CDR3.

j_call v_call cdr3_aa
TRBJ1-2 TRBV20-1 SARDLGQALILYGYT
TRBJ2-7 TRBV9 ASSVGTGNYEQY
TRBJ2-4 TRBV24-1 ATSDGTVGKNIQY
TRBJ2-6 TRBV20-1 SARQNRAEASSGANVLT
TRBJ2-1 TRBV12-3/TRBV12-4 ASRETGQGPRGQF
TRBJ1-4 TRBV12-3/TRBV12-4 ASSLGRGTTNEKLF
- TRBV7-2 ASSSGLSGYEQY
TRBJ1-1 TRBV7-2 ASSEGQPNTEAF
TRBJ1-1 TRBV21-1 ASSKARQHNTEAF
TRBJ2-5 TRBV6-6 ASSSGTGFGGTQY
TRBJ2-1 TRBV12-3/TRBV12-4 ASSPVTGGEQF
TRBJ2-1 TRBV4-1 ASSRDGFYNEQF
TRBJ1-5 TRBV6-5 ASSYTASGNQPQH
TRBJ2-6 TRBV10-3 AISESNPSSGANVLT
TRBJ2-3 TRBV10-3 AITASGSDTQY
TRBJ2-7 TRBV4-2 ASSHVDRGESYEQY
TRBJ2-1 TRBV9 ASSVEGAQGYNEQF
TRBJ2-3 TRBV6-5 ASKWTSGKGYAY
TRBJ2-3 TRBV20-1 SARGSPGLAGGGRYAY
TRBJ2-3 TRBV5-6 ATTTSGRIRYAY
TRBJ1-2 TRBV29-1 SVGEGAYGYT
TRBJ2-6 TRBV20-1 SARAGLTGAGANVLT
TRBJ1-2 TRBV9 ASSVVGSRNYGYT
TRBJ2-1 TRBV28 ASSFVAGLIYNEQF
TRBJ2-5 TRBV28 ASSSPRPGGETQY
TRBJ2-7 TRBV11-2 ASSLLPLGVEQY
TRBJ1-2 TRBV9 ASSVDGGARYGYT
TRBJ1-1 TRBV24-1 ATSDGWSTEAF